The present T cell receptor (beta chain) was sequenced within a study of T-cell reconstitution after alpha-beta-depleted transplantation in children. Unique molecular identifiers were incorporated when the TCRbeta library was constructed. TCRdb redid the calling of the PCR reads with MiXCR, one entry per CDR3 protein. Of about 410,000 distinct CDR3 sequences in the sample, about 20% are singletons; the top ten hold approximately 3.8%. This clonotype was recorded a few times. The CDR3 contains 17 residues. Germline CDR1 reads DFQATT; CDR2 reads SNEGSKA (reference sequence). The trim removed 0 bases at V and 6 bases at J, leaving 14 bases unmatched.

The specimen was PBMCs from the stem cell graft donor, collected from the stem cell graft. The receptor was isolated from a human donor who donated a stem cell graft to a child with acute myeloid leukemia. This sequence joins TRBV20-1 and TRBJ2-7; 10 positions agree with TRBD1. For the CDR3, the DNA is TGCAGTGCTAGAGAGATGAGACCCGGGACAGGGGAGATCGAGCAGTACTTC. It translates to CSAREMRPGTGEIEQYF.